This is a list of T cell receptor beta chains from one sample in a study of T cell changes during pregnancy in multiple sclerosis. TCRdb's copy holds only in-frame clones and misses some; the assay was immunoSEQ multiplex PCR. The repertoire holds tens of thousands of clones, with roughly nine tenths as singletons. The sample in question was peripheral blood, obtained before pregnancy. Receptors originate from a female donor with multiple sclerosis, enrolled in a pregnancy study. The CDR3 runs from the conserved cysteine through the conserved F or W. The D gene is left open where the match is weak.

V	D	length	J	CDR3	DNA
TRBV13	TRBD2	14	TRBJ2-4	CASSSGTSENIQYF	TGTGCCAGCAGCTCAGGGACTAGTGAAAACATTCAGTACTTC
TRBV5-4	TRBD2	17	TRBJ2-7	CASSRGLAGGLSYEQYF	TGTGCCAGCAGCAGAGGGCTAGCGGGGGGCCTCTCCTACGAGCAGTACTTC
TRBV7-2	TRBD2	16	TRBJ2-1	CASSLVATSGGNEQFF	TGTGCCAGCAGCTTAGTCGCTACTAGCGGGGGCAATGAGCAGTTCTTC
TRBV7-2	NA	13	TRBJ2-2	CASSRQYTGELFF	TGTGCCAGCAGCAGACAGTACACCGGGGAGCTGTTTTTT
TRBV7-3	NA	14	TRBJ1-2	CASSGQILNYGYTF	TGTGCCAGCAGCGGACAGATCCTTAACTATGGCTACACCTTC
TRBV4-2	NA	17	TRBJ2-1	CASSQNGGALSYNEQFF	TGTGCCAGCAGCCAAAATGGCGGGGCCCTATCCTACAATGAGCAGTTCTTC
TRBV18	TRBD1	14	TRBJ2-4	CASSPDRTKNIQYF	TGTGCCAGCTCACCGGACAGGACCAAAAACATTCAGTACTTC
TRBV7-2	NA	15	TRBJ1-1	CASSDPGHLNTEAFF	TGTGCCAGCAGCGACCCGGGACACTTGAACACTGAAGCTTTCTTT
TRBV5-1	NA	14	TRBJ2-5	CASSWVAGEETQYF	TGCGCCAGCAGCTGGGTGGCAGGGGAGGAGACCCAGTACTTC
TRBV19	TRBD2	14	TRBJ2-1	CASSTGGPYNEQFF	TGTGCCAGTAGTACGGGGGGGCCGTACAATGAGCAGTTCTTC
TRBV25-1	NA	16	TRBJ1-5	CASSEAQGLSNQPQHF	TGTGCCAGCAGTGAAGCACAAGGACTTAGCAATCAGCCCCAGCATTTT
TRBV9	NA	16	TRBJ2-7	CASSVSPSVTSYEQYF	TGTGCCAGCAGCGTGAGCCCTAGCGTAACGTCCTACGAGCAGTACTTC
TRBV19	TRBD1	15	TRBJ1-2	CASSRNGQGASGYTF	TGTGCCAGTAGTAGGAACGGACAGGGGGCATCTGGCTACACCTTC
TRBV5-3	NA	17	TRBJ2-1	CARSLGASWRGYNEQFF	TGTGCCAGAAGCTTGGGGGCTAGCTGGAGGGGTTACAATGAGCAGTTCTTC
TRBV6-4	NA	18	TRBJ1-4	CASSLRPGGRTNNEKLFF	TGTGCCAGCAGCTTGAGACCGGGAGGGAGGACCAATAATGAAAAACTGTTTTTT
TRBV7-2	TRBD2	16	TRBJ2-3	CASSLSGAGNTDTQYF	TGTGCCAGCAGCTTAAGTGGAGCGGGGAACACAGATACGCAGTATTTT